These 31 T cell receptor beta chains were sequenced from one sample in a study of blood T cells in healthy people across ages (dated by TCRdb to the mid-2010s). The library was obtained by 5' RACE. Sequenced on an Illumina HiSeq 2500. A second PCR of about 7 to 12 cycles was run with a J-beta primer mix and a sample-barcoded 5' primer. TCRdb reran the public reads through fastp at Q25 and MiXCR, keeping productive beta chains. Each record represents a unique CDR3 protein, reported with the most common genes and DNA among its rows. Present in this sample are 800,000 to 950,000 distinct CDR3 sequences, 29% of which were seen just once. The biggest ten clones account for roughly a tenth of the sample. This same sample was also part of a study on T cells of mothers and their children.

Sample: blood. These TCRs come from a woman in her forties in good health.

This clonotype was seen repeatedly, ten times or more. The chain recombines TRBV5-1 with TRBJ2-1; 7 bases align to TRBD2. The CDR3 runs 16 residues. The junction had 5 bases not matched to a gene; V was cut back by 0 bases and J by 2 bases. CDR1 SGHRS and CDR2 YFSETQ come from the germline V gene. The CDR3 sequence: CASSLGLAVTYNEQFF. CDR3 nucleotides: TGCGCCAGCAGCTTGGGGCTAGCGGTCACCTACAATGAGCAGTTCTTC.

The J gene is TRBJ1-4, the V gene TRBV18, with TRBD1 matching over 7 bases. CDR3 length equals 13 residues. V was pared by 3 bases and J by 7 bases, with 2 bases of the junction left unmatched. The V gene's germline CDR1 is KGHSH and CDR2 LQKENI. CDR3 sequence reads: CASSPNRGEKLFF. The CDR3 nucleotides are TGTGCCAGCTCACCCAACAGGGGTGAAAAACTGTTTTTT.

This clonotype was picked up many times. This chain's CDR3 is CASSLSRGTPQETQYF. CDR3 DNA: TGTGCCAGCAGTTTATCGCGCGGGACACCTCAGGAGACCCAGTACTTC. V is TRBV27 and J is TRBJ2-5; either TRBD1 or TRBD2 may fit D (6 bases each). The germline CDR1 and CDR2 sequences are MNHEY and SMNVEV (reference sequence). The length of the CDR3 is 16 residues. V lost 0 bases, J lost 5 bases, and 16 bases lay in between.

The J gene is TRBJ1-1, the V gene TRBV6-6, with a tentative D call TRBD1 (5 bases). Trimming took off 6 bases at V and 8 bases at J, with 16 bases between the two ends. The CDR3 has 13 amino acids. Looked up from germline, CDR1 is MNHNY and CDR2 is SVGAGI (reference sequence). The CDR3 spells CASRMGQGGEAFF. For the CDR3, the DNA is TGTGCCAGCAGAATGGGCCAGGGTGGGGAAGCTTTCTTT.

The table lists this clonotype with a few counts. The chain joins TRBV4-1 to TRBJ2-1, with 10 nucleotides matching TRBD2. Germline V CDR1 and CDR2: MGHRA, YSYEKL. After removal of 0 bases from V and 8 bases from J, the junction contained 7 bases not matched to a gene. The CDR3 contains 16 residues. CDR3 region: CASSQESAGGLYEQFF. CDR3 sequence (DNA): TGCGCCAGCAGCCAAGAGTCAGCGGGGGGGCTCTATGAGCAGTTCTTC.

This clonotype was observed a few times. The rearrangement uses TRBV6-1 and TRBJ1-1; D is ambiguous. The V end was cut by 0 bases, the J end by 11 bases, with 16 bases between. The CDR3 has 14 amino acids. Germline V gene data show CDR1 as MNHNS and CDR2 as SASEGT. The CDR3 DNA is TGTGCCAGCAGTGAAGCCCCCCCGCGCCTGGGGGCTTTCTTT. As protein: CASSEAPPRLGAFF.

The CDR3 DNA sequence: TGCGCCAGCAGCCAAGGGGTCAGCCAGAATGAAAAACTGTTTTTT. This gives the protein CASSQGVSQNEKLFF. The chain has TRBV4-1 and TRBJ1-4; D remains unclear. The V end lost 1 base, the J end lost 5 bases, and 11 bases lay between the germline ends. The germline CDR1 and CDR2 sequences are MGHRA and YSYEKL. The CDR3 consists of 15 residues.

This chain uses TRBV5-1 with TRBJ1-1; possibly TRBD1 for D (6 bases). Deletions cut 6 bases from V and 3 bases from J, with 18 bases between. CDR1 is SGHRS, CDR2 YFSETQ, per germline. The CDR3 runs to 15 residues. CDR3 sequence reads: CASTRGGGGDTEAFF. In DNA form, the CDR3 reads TGCGCCAGCACCCGAGGAGGGGGGGGAGACACTGAAGCTTTCTTT.

V usage is TRBV20-1 and J usage is TRBJ1-2; possible D gene TRBD1, 6 bases. The length of the CDR3 is 13 residues. Trimming stripped 7 bases from V and 4 bases from J, with 16 bases between. Germline-derived CDR1 and CDR2 are DFQATT and SNEGSKA (reference sequence). The CDR3 spells CSVIGEGGYGYTF. The CDR3 DNA is TGCAGTGTCATAGGGGAAGGGGGCTATGGCTACACCTTC.

This clonotype was seen repeatedly, ten times or more. The rearrangement uses TRBV6-9 and TRBJ2-5; 8 nucleotides align to TRBD2. V lost 3 bases to trimming and J lost 1 base; unmatched junction nucleotides: 7. Germline V gives CDR1 MNHGY, CDR2 SVAAGI. This CDR3 is 16 amino acids long. The CDR3 here is CASSYSNGTSQETQYF. For the CDR3, the DNA is TGTGCCAGCAGTTACTCAAATGGGACTAGCCAAGAGACCCAGTACTTC.

V is TRBV2 and J is TRBJ2-3; D may be TRBD2 (6 bases). Trimming took off 3 bases at V and 6 bases at J, with 10 bases between the two ends. Per the germline V gene, CDR1 is SNHLY and CDR2 is FYNNEI. The CDR3 is 13 amino acids. CDR3 residues: CASSEELADTQYF. In DNA, the CDR3 is TGTGCCAGCAGTGAGGAGCTAGCGGATACGCAGTATTTT.

The sample holds a few counts of this clonotype. CDR3 in DNA: TGCAGTGCTAGAGACTCGACGGGGCCGAACACTGAAGCTTTCTTT. It translates to CSARDSTGPNTEAFF. J is TRBJ1-1 and V is TRBV20-1; D is perhaps TRBD1 (5 bases). Germline loops: CDR1 DFQATT, CDR2 SNEGSKA (reference sequence). V was trimmed by 0 bases and J by 1 base, leaving 12 bases between them. CDR3 size: 15 residues.

This chain connects TRBV6-5 to TRBJ2-5, with TRBD1 matching 10 bases. Germline V gives CDR1 MNHEY, CDR2 SVGAGI. Germline trimming cut 5 bases from V and 6 bases from J; bases unmatched to any gene: 9. CDR3 size: 15 residues. CDR3 DNA: TGTGCCAGCAGTCAAAAGACAGGGGGCCCGAAGACCCAGTACTTC. Protein: CASSQKTGGPKTQYF.

This clonotype was seen many times. This chain joins TRBV29-1 and TRBJ1-1; 8 bases agree with TRBD1. Germline CDR1 reads SQVTM; CDR2 reads ANQGSEA. The CDR3 spans 16 residues. The junction had 10 bases not matched to a gene; V was cut back by 2 bases and J by 2 bases. CDR3: CSVEPLQTGANTEAFF. In nucleotides, the CDR3 is TGCAGCGTTGAACCCCTACAGACAGGGGCTAACACTGAAGCTTTCTTT.

As regards this clonotype: The junction differs from germline at one of its ends, possibly a read error. V and J are TRBV5-5 and TRBJ2-1; TRBD2 might be the D (5 bases). The CDR3 totals 12 residues. Germline CDR1 SGHKS, CDR2 YYEKEE (reference sequence). CDR3 amino acids: CASSPAGDERFF. The CDR3 bases are TGTGCCAGCAGCCCGGCGGGTGATGAGCGGTTCTTC.

This clonotype has a count of ten or more. The CDR3 region has the DNA TGTGCCAGCAGTGGGTTACTAGCGGGGAACAATGAGCAGTTCTTC. This gives the protein CASSGLLAGNNEQFF. The J gene is TRBJ2-1, the V gene TRBV2; TRBD2 agrees at 10 bases. CDR1 and CDR2 from the germline V gene are SNHLY and FYNNEI. The CDR3 covers 15 residues. Trimming took 4 bases from V and 5 from J; bases not matched to a gene: 5.

This clonotype was observed many times. The gene calls are TRBV7-2 and TRBJ2-4, with a weak D call TRBD2 (6 bases). V was pared by 5 bases and J by 5 bases, with 19 bases between. Germline-derived CDR1 and CDR2 are SGHTA and FQGNSA. This CDR3 contains 16 residues. The CDR3 DNA follows: TGTGCCAGCAGCGGCTCTTGTTTAGCGGCGCAAAACATTCAGTACTTC. It codes for CASSGSCLAAQNIQYF.

At least ten counts were recorded for this clonotype. V is TRBV5-1 and J is TRBJ2-7; perhaps TRBD1 as D (6 bases). The CDR3 is 14 amino acids. CDR1 and CDR2 from the germline V gene are SGHRS and YFSETQ. V lost 0 bases, J lost 5 bases, and 12 bases lay in between. CDR3 residues: CASSLGWGQDEQYF. CDR3 nucleotides: TGCGCCAGCAGCTTGGGATGGGGGCAGGACGAGCAGTACTTC. Supplemented by reference TRBV5-1 and TRBJ2-7, the full variable domain reads KAGVTQTPRYLIKTRGQQVTLSCSPISGHRSVSWYQQTPGQGLQFLFEYFSETQRNKGNFPGRFSGRQFSNSRSEMNVSTLELGDSALYLCASSLGWGQDEQYFGPGTRLTVT.

This clonotype was picked up a small number of times. The J gene is TRBJ1-2, the V gene TRBV6-6, with TRBD1 matching over 7 bases. The germline V gene has CDR1 MNHNY and CDR2 SVGAGI (reference sequence). After removal of 5 bases from V and 3 bases from J, the junction contained 3 bases not matched to a gene. This CDR3 has 13 amino acids. This CDR3 is CASSVQGDYGYTF. As DNA, the CDR3 is TGTGCCAGCAGTGTTCAGGGGGACTATGGCTACACCTTC.

The chain combines TRBV3-1 with TRBJ1-2; D not resolved. CDR1 LGHDT and CDR2 YNNKEL come from the germline V gene (reference sequence). Trimming removed 4 bases at V and 3 bases at J, with 9 bases between. CDR3 size: 13 residues. The CDR3: CASSLGPHYGYTF. The CDR3 DNA is TGTGCCAGCAGCCTAGGACCGCACTATGGCTACACCTTC.

This clonotype appeared many times. The chain recombines TRBV12-3 or TRBV12-4 with TRBJ2-6; no reliable D call. V was trimmed by 2 bases and J by 1 base, leaving 6 bases between them. The CDR3 has 15 amino acids. The CDR3 spells CASSLSLSGANVLTF. Here the CDR3 DNA reads TGTGCCAGCAGTTTAAGTTTGTCTGGGGCCAACGTCCTGACTTTC.

The J gene is TRBJ2-3, the V gene TRBV20-1; TRBD2 aligns across 9 bases. There are 14 residues in the CDR3. Germline V gene sequence: CDR1 DFQATT, CDR2 SNEGSKA (reference sequence). J was trimmed by 14 bases and V by 3 bases; bases with no gene match: 15. CDR3 coding DNA: TGCAGTGCTAGTATGCCCTATGGCGGGGGGGGTGCGTATTTT. Protein sequence: CSASMPYGGGGAYF.

This clonotype has more than one count but fewer than ten. This chain links TRBV7-9 with TRBJ2-7, with 8 bases lining up with TRBD2. The CDR3 runs 15 residues. Looked up from germline, CDR1 is SEHNR and CDR2 is FQNEAQ (reference sequence). J gave up 2 bases and V 1 base, and 4 bases lay outside the gene matches. In DNA form, the CDR3 reads TGTGCCAGCAGCTTAGGGGGAGCGGGGGCCTACGAGCAGTACTTC. Its translation is CASSLGGAGAYEQYF.

Many counts were recorded for this clonotype. J is TRBJ2-3 and V is TRBV15, with D perhaps matching TRBD1 or TRBD2 (5 bases each). Trimming pared 0 bases from V and 6 bases from J, leaving 22 bases between. Germline-derived CDR1 and CDR2 are LNHNV and YYDKDF (reference sequence). The CDR3 is made up of 18 amino acids. In DNA, the CDR3 is TGTGCCACCAGCAGAGATTGGGCGACGGGGCAGCTTGTGGATACGCAGTATTTT. Translating gives CATSRDWATGQLVDTQYF.

This clonotype was seen at least ten times. V usage is TRBV12-3 or TRBV12-4 and J usage is TRBJ2-5, with D possibly TRBD2 on 6 matching bases. This CDR3 has 15 amino acids. Trimming stripped 3 bases from V and 5 bases from J, with 16 bases between. The CDR3 here is CASSFGGSLRETQYF. CDR3 coding DNA: TGTGCCAGCAGTTTCGGGGGTAGCCTTCGGGAGACCCAGTACTTC.

The V and J genes are TRBV30 and TRBJ2-7; D is undetermined. V shed 5 bases and J shed 0 bases, with 5 bases lying between them. This CDR3 has 11 residues. Germline V gene sequence: CDR1 GTSNPN, CDR2 SVGIG (reference sequence). CDR3 protein: CAWGGSYEQYF. CDR3 in DNA: TGTGCCTGGGGTGGCTCCTACGAGCAGTACTTC.

This clonotype was detected many times. The chain employs TRBV6-5 and TRBJ2-7; TRBD2 agrees at 10 bases. The CDR3 runs 14 residues. The J segment lost 3 bases and the V segment lost 6 bases, leaving 5 bases of the junction unmatched. Germline CDR1 reads MNHEY; CDR2 reads SVGAGI. CDR3 sequence reads: CASSQQRGGYEQYF. In DNA form, the CDR3 reads TGTGCCAGCAGCCAACAGCGGGGGGGCTACGAGCAGTACTTC.

With respect to this clonotype: A much larger clone sits a single nucleotide away, making a read error possible. The rearrangement joins TRBV7-2 to TRBJ2-7; 10 bases are a match to TRBD1. Germline V gene lookup returns CDR1 SGHTA and CDR2 FQGNSA. The CDR3 has 13 amino acids. CDR3 protein: CAGSPWTGGEQYF. In DNA, the CDR3 is TGTGCCGGCAGCCCCTGGACAGGGGGCGAGCAGTACTTC. Full variable domain (remainder filled in from reference TRBV7-2 and TRBJ2-7): GAGVSQSPSNKVTEKGKDVELRCDPISGHTALYWYRQSLGQGLEFLIYFQGNSAPDKSGLPSDRFSAERTGGSVSTLTIQRTQQEDSAVYLCAGSPWTGGEQYFGPGTRLTVT.

The chain has TRBV27 and TRBJ1-1; TRBD1 might be the D (5 bases). Germline V gene sequence: CDR1 MNHEY, CDR2 SMNVEV (reference sequence). V was shortened by 5 bases and J by 5 bases, with 18 bases between the two germline ends. The CDR3 loop spans 15 amino acids. The CDR3 loop reads CASSDPRAGKTEAFF. The CDR3 nucleotides are TGTGCCAGCAGTGACCCCAGGGCGGGGAAGACTGAAGCTTTCTTT.

The sample holds a few counts of this clonotype. The CDR3 region is CASSWQGGSWEQFF. For the CDR3, the DNA is TGTGCCAGCAGTTGGCAGGGAGGGTCTTGGGAGCAGTTCTTC. V usage is TRBV27 and J usage is TRBJ2-1; 7 bases map to TRBD2. With V trimmed by 4 bases and J by 10 bases, 10 bases remained unmatched. Looked up from germline, CDR1 is MNHEY and CDR2 is SMNVEV (reference sequence). The CDR3 consists of 14 residues.

The chain has TRBV5-1 and TRBJ2-7; weak D call: TRBD1 (6 bases). There are 15 residues in the CDR3. The ends were cut back, 4 bases at V and 1 base at J, with 15 bases in the middle. From germline, CDR1 is SGHRS and CDR2 YFSETQ. The CDR3 nucleotides read TGCGCCAGCAGCGTGGTAGACAGGAAGTCCTACGAGCAGTACTTC. It yields the protein CASSVVDRKSYEQYF.